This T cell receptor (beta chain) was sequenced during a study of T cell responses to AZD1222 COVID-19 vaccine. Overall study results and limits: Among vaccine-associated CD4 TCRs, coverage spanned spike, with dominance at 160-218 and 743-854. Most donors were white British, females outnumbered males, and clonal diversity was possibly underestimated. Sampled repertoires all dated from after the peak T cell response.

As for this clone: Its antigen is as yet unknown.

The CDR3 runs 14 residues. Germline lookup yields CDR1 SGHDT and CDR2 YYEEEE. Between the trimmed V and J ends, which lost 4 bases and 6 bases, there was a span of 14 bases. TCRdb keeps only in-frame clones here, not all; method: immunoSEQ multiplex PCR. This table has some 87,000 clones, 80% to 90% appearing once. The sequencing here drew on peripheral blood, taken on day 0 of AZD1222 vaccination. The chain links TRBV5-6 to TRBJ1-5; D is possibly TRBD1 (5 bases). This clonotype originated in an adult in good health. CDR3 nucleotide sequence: TGTGCCAGCAGCCGGGGGGAGGGGAGTCAGCCCCAGCATTTT. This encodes CASSRGEGSQPQHF. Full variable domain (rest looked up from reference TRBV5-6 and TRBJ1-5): DAGVTQSPTHLIKTRGQQVTLRCSPKSGHDTVSWYQQALGQGPQFIFQYYEEEERQRGNFPDRFSGHQFPNYSSELNVNALLLGDSALYLCASSRGEGSQPQHFGDGTRLSIL.